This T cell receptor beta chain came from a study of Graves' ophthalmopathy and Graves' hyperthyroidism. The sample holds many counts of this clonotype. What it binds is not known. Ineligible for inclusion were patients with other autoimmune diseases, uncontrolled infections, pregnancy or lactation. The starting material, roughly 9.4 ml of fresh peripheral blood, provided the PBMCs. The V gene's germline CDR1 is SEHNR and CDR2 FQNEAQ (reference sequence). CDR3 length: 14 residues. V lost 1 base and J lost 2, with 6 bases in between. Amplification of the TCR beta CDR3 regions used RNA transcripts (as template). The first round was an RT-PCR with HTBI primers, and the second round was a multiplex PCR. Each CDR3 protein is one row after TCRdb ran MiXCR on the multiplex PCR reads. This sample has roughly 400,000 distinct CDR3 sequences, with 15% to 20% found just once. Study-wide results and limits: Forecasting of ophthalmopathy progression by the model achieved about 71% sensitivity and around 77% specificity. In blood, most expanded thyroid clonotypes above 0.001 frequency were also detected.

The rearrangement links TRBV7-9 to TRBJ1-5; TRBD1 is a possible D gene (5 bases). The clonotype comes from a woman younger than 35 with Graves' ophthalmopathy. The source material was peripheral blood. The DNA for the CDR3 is TGTGCCAGCAGCTTAGTGGGGCGCAATCAGCCCCAGCATTTT. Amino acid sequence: CASSLVGRNQPQHF.